This TCR beta chain was obtained from a study of T cell responses to AZD1222 COVID-19 vaccine. Study overall: Pooling covered second doses at about 4 or about 12 weeks.

Sequencing used immunoSEQ multiplex PCR; TCRdb keeps in-frame clones, though not all of them. The data hold 200,000 to 300,000 clones, with 85% to 95% observed a single time. Regarding this clone: Its antigen is not identified.

Study results and limitations: A mostly white British donor set with more females was recruited, and clonal diversity was possibly underestimated. There were vaccine-associated CD4 TCRs across spike, dominant at 160-218 and 743-854. Sampling captured repertoires only after the peak T cell response.

The sample here was peripheral blood, taken on day 0 of AZD1222 vaccination. The sequence was obtained from an adult in good health.

CDR3 loop: CASSSLGQDYGYTF. As DNA, the CDR3 is TGCGCCAGCAGCTCCCTAGGACAGGACTATGGCTACACCTTC. This rearrangement joins TRBV5-1 to TRBJ1-2, with 7 bases that match TRBD1. The CDR3 has 14 amino acids. The germline V gene has CDR1 SGHRS and CDR2 YFSETQ. After removal of 3 bases from V and 3 bases from J, the junction contained 5 bases not matched to a gene. Together with reference TRBV5-1 and TRBJ1-2, the CDR3 gives the full variable domain: KAGVTQTPRYLIKTRGQQVTLSCSPISGHRSVSWYQQTPGQGLQFLFEYFSETQRNKGNFPGRFSGRQFSNSRSEMNVSTLELGDSALYLCASSSLGQDYGYTFGSGTRLTVV.